This is a list of T cell receptor beta chains from one sample in a study of a mutant IDH1 vaccine in newly diagnosed glioma. This table comes from immunoSEQ multiplex PCR, and its TCRdb copy is limited to in-frame clones, with some not included. The data contain about 92,000 clones, under 90% of them seen just once; the ten biggest clones take up under 8%. The sample in question was PBMCs, obtained from a glioma patient treated with radiotherapy, temozolomide or both. The receptors derive from a woman aged 45-59 years with glioma. The CDR3 runs from the conserved cysteine through the conserved F or W. D genes are given only for firm matches. Expanded clones get a size class; other rows say once, few or many, or leave the size out.

CDR3	DNA	length	V	D	J	size
CASSPFSGANVLTF	TGTGCCAGCAGTCCCTTCTCTGGGGCCAACGTCCTGACTTTC	14	TRBV7-2	.	TRBJ2-6	.
CASSSASGGETQYF	TGCGCCAGCAGCTCTGCTAGCGGGGGGGAGACCCAGTACTTC	14	TRBV5-1	TRBD2	TRBJ2-5	.
CAWSVGLSTWEQYF	TGTGCCTGGAGTGTGGGGTTAAGTACGTGGGAGCAGTACTTC	14	TRBV30	.	TRBJ2-7	once
CASSPSEYNSPLHF	TGTGCCAGCAGCCCCAGTGAGTACAATTCACCCCTCCACTTT	14	TRBV6-6	.	TRBJ1-6	.
CASSIGTGNTEAFF	TGTGCCAGTAGTATAGGGACGGGGAACACTGAAGCTTTCTTT	14	TRBV19	.	TRBJ1-1	.
CASSLDSGGAQGEQFF	TGTGCCAGCAGCTTGGATAGCGGGGGGGCGCAGGGTGAGCAGTTCTTC	16	TRBV7-9	TRBD2	TRBJ2-1	.
CASSQAITPNYGYTF	TGCGCCAGCAGCCAAGCCATCACCCCTAACTATGGCTACACCTTC	15	TRBV4-1	.	TRBJ1-2	once
CASGYRRINQPQHF	TGTGCCAGCGGCTACAGGAGAATCAATCAGCCCCAGCATTTT	14	TRBV28	.	TRBJ1-5	.
CASSVAGGRETQYF	TGTGCCAGCAGCGTAGCGGGGGGCAGAGAGACCCAGTACTTC	14	TRBV6-1	TRBD2	TRBJ2-5	.
CASSVLRDTEAFF	TGTGCCAGCAGTGTCCTACGGGACACTGAAGCTTTCTTT	13	TRBV2	.	TRBJ1-1	few
CASSAPTGTDTQYF	TGTGCCAGCAGTGCGCCGACAGGCACAGATACGCAGTATTTT	14	TRBV6-1	.	TRBJ2-3	.
CSVEGSGGYTF	TGCAGCGTTGAAGGCTCAGGTGGCTACACCTTC	11	TRBV29-1	.	TRBJ1-2	.
CASSPQRGGARMNTEAFF	TGTGCCAGTAGTCCTCAAAGGGGGGGGGCAAGGATGAACACTGAAGCTTTCTTT	18	TRBV19	.	TRBJ1-1	.
CASSVGGTPSSGANVLTF	TGCGCCAGCAGCGTTGGGGGGACACCAAGCTCTGGGGCCAACGTCCTGACTTTC	18	TRBV5-1	.	TRBJ2-6	.
CASSPGQNSNQPQHF	TGTGCCAGCAGCCCCGGACAGAATAGCAATCAGCCCCAGCATTTT	15	TRBV9	.	TRBJ1-5	.
CASSSAGRYTEAFF	TGTGCCAGCAGTTCGGCAGGGAGGTACACTGAAGCTTTCTTT	14	TRBV27	.	TRBJ1-1	.
CASSRVRGGYGNQPQHF	TGTGCCAGCAGCAGAGTTAGAGGGGGCTATGGCAATCAGCCCCAGCATTTT	17	TRBV21-1	.	TRBJ1-5	.
CSGRDGDFEQYF	TGCAGCGGCCGGGACGGAGACTTCGAGCAGTACTTC	12	TRBV29-1	.	TRBJ2-7	.
CSVGPTSGGHETQYF	TGCAGCGTGGGGCCGACTAGCGGGGGGCATGAGACCCAGTACTTC	15	TRBV29-1	TRBD2	TRBJ2-5	.
CAWTVDREAYSPLHF	TGTGCCTGGACCGTGGACAGGGAGGCGTATTCACCCCTCCACTTT	15	TRBV30	TRBD1	TRBJ1-6	.
CASSPQVYGYTF	TGTGCCAGCAGCCCACAGGTCTATGGCTACACCTTC	12	TRBV28	.	TRBJ1-2	.
CASGSGQYNEQFF	TGCGCCAGCGGATCCGGACAGTACAATGAGCAGTTCTTC	13	TRBV5-1	.	TRBJ2-1	.
CATSRDKGYEQYF	TGTGCCACCAGCAGAGACAAGGGCTACGAGCAGTACTTC	13	TRBV15	.	TRBJ2-7	.
CASSPRPWNTEAFF	TGTGCCAGTAGTCCCCGACCCTGGAACACTGAAGCTTTCTTT	14	TRBV19	.	TRBJ1-1	few
CASSYSNRQGKAFF	TGTGCCAGCAGTTACTCGAACAGGCAGGGAAAAGCTTTCTTT	14	TRBV6-5	.	TRBJ1-1	.
CASSFRQGVHNEQFF	TGTGCCAGCAGCTTTCGACAGGGGGTGCACAATGAGCAGTTCTTC	15	TRBV14	TRBD1	TRBJ2-1	.
CASTNGPPNTIYF	TGCGCCAGCACCAACGGACCGCCAAACACCATATATTTT	13	TRBV5-1	.	TRBJ1-3	few
CASNLAGHSYNEQFF	TGTGCCAGCAACCTAGCGGGGCATTCCTACAATGAGCAGTTCTTC	15	TRBV9	TRBD2	TRBJ2-1	.
CASSEALPSSYYGYTF	TGTGCCAGCAGTGAAGCGCTTCCGAGTTCATATTATGGCTACACCTTC	16	TRBV2	.	TRBJ1-2	.
CASSRRGNSNQPQHF	TGTGCCAGCAGTCGCCGAGGAAATAGCAATCAGCCCCAGCATTTT	15	TRBV6-5	.	TRBJ1-5	.
CASSLSTVYEQYF	TGTGCCAGCAGCCTCTCCACGGTCTACGAGCAGTACTTC	13	TRBV7-2	.	TRBJ2-7	.
CASSVGISGAGDNEQFF	TGTGCCAGCAGCGTAGGGATCAGCGGGGCAGGGGATAATGAGCAGTTCTTC	17	TRBV9	.	TRBJ2-1	.
CASSEVVFSYGYTF	TGTGCCAGCAGTGAAGTGGTGTTCTCTTATGGCTACACCTTC	14	TRBV6-1	.	TRBJ1-2	.
CASSIRTGAYEQYF	TGTGCCAGTAGTATAAGGACAGGGGCCTACGAGCAGTACTTC	14	TRBV19	TRBD1	TRBJ2-7	.
CASRPGQGAFYEQYF	TGCGCCAGCAGGCCCGGACAGGGCGCCTTCTACGAGCAGTACTTC	15	TRBV5-1	TRBD1	TRBJ2-7	.
CASSISGQSTDTQYF	TGTGCCAGTAGTATTTCAGGACAGAGCACAGATACGCAGTATTTT	15	TRBV19	.	TRBJ2-3	.
CASSWRGQGFRNEQFF	TGTGCCAGCAGCTGGCGCGGGCAGGGGTTTAGGAATGAGCAGTTCTTC	16	TRBV5-4	.	TRBJ2-1	.
CASSYQLGGYEQYF	TGTGCCAGCAGTTACCAGTTGGGGGGTTACGAGCAGTACTTC	14	TRBV6-5	.	TRBJ2-7	.
CASSPPGARELFF	TGTGCCAGCAGCCCCCCCGGGGCGCGGGAGCTGTTTTTT	13	TRBV7-6	.	TRBJ2-2	.